The TCR beta chain under discussion was sequenced for a study of T cells after yellow fever vaccination. General study results and limits: Re-detected after boosting: most primary clones, about 96% of CD4 and around 86% of CD8.

This clonotype was counted between two and nine times. Its antigen remains unidentified. V lost 6 bases, J lost 1 base, and 12 bases lay in between. The CDR3 spans 13 residues. Germline CDR1 reads SQVTM; CDR2 reads ANQGSEA. Each CDR3 protein is one row after TCRdb ran MiXCR on the 5' RACE reads. The repertoire holds some 350,000 distinct CDR3 sequences, with almost 4% as singletons. The receptor was derived from a man between 18 and 35 years old who received the YFV17D yellow fever vaccine. The rearrangement uses TRBV29-1 and TRBJ2-5; D remains ambiguous. Sample: PBMCs, taken 5 days after the yellow fever booster vaccination. CDR3 DNA sequence: TGCAGCGTAGGAAGGGTCCTCCAAGAGACCCAGTACTTC. This sequence encodes CSVGRVLQETQYF.